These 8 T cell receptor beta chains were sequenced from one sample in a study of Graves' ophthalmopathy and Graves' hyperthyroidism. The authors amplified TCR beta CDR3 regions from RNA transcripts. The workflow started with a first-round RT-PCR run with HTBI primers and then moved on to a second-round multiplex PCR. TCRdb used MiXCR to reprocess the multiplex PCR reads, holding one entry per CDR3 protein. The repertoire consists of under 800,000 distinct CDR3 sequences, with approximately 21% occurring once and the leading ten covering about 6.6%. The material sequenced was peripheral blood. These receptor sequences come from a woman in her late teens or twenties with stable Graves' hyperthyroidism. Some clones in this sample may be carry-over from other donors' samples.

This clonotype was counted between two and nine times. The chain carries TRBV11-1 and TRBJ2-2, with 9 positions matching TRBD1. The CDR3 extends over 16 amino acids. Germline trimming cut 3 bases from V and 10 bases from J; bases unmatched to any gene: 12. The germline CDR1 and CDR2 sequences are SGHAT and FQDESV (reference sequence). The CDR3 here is CASSFWTGAAPVELFF. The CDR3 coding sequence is TGTGCCAGCAGCTTTTGGACAGGGGCTGCCCCTGTGGAGCTGTTTTTT.

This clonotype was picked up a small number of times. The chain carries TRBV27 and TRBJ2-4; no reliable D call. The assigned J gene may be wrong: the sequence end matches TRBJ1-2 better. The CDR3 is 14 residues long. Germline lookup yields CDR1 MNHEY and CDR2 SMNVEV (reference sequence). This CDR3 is CASSLSYGVGGYTF. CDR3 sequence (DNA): TGTGCCAGCAGTTTATCTTACGGGGTCGGTGGCTACACCTTC.

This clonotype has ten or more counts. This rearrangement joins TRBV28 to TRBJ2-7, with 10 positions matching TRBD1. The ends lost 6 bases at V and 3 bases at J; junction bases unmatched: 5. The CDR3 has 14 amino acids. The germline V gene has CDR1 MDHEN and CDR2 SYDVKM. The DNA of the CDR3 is TGTGCCAGCAGCAACCGGGACAGGGGCTACGAGCAGTACTTC. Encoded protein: CASSNRDRGYEQYF.

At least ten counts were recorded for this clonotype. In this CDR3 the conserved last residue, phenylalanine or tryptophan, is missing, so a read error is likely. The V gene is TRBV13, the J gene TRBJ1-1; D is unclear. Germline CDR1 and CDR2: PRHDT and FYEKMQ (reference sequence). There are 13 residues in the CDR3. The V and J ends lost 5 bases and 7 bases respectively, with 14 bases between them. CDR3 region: CASSVRHLREAFL. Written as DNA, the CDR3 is TGTGCCAGCAGCGTAAGGCACTTACGTGAAGCTTTCCTT.

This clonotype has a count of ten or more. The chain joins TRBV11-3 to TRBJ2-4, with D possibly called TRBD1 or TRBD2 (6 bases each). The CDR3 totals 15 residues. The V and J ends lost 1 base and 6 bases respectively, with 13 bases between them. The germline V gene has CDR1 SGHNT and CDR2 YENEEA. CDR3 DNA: TGTGCCAGCAGCTTAGTAGGGGGGTTCGGAAACATTCAGTACTTC. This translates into CASSLVGGFGNIQYF.

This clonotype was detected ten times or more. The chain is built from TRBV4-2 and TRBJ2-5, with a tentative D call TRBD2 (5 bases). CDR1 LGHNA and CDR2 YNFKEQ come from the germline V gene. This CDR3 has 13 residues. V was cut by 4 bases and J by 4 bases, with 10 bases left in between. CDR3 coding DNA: TGTGCCAGCAGCCCGGGATGGGGAGAGACCCAGTACTTC. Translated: CASSPGWGETQYF.

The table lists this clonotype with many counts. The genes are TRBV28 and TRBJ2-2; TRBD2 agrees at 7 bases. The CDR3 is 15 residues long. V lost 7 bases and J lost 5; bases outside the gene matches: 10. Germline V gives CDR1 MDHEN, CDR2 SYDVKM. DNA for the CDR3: TGTGCCAGCAATCGGCGGGAGTTGAGGACCGGGGAGCTGTTTTTT. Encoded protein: CASNRRELRTGELFF.

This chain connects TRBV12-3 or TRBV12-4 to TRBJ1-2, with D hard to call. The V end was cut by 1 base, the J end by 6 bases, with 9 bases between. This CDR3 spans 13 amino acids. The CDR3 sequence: CASSLVWRNGYTF. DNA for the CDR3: TGTGCCAGCAGTTTAGTTTGGCGAAATGGCTACACCTTC.